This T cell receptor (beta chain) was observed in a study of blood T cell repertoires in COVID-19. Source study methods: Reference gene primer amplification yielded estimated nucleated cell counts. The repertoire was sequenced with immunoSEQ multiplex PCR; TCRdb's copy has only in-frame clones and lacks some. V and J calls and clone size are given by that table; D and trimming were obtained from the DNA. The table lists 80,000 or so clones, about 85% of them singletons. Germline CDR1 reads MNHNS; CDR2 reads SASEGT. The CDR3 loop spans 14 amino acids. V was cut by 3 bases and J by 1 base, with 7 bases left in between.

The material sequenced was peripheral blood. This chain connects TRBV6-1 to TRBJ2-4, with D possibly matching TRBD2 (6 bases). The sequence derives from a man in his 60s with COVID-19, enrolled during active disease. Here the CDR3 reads CASSDGGAKNIQYF. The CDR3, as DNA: TGTGCCAGCAGTGATGGGGGGGCCAAAAACATTCAGTACTTC.